This T cell receptor beta chain appears in the sequencing data of a study of T cells in Graves' hyperthyroidism and ophthalmopathy. This CDR3 contains 16 residues. Germline-derived CDR1 and CDR2 are SGHVS and FQNEAQ. Trimming took 5 bases from V and 0 from J; bases not matched to a gene: 8. TCR beta CDR3 regions were amplified from RNA transcripts. The primer set for the first-round RT-PCR of the TCR CDR3 was HTBI. One entry per CDR3 protein, called by TCRdb with MiXCR from the multiplex PCR reads. The sample consists of hundreds of thousands of distinct CDR3 sequences, 11% to 15% of them appearing once. This clonotype occurred a few times. Hyperthyroidism of Graves' type that showed no ophthalmopathy progression within 18 months was stable.

The clonotype originates from a woman under 30 with Graves' hyperthyroidism. Specimen: blood. This chain uses TRBV7-8 with TRBJ2-3; TRBD2 matches at 7 bases. CDR3 DNA sequence: TGTGCCAGCAGCAAGAATCTAGCGGCTAGCACAGATACGCAGTATTTT. It yields the protein CASSKNLAASTDTQYF.